This T cell receptor (beta chain) was sequenced in a study of cytomegalovirus exposure and HLA in healthy donors. Study-level findings and limits: Researchers reported in a later analysis that a missense DCLRE1C variant was tied to TCR beta V- and J-gene trimming.

The PCR had 60 Vbeta and 13 Jbeta primers. Data came from immunoSEQ multiplex PCR; TCRdb stores just in-frame clones and leaves some out. The sample holds hundreds of thousands of clones, under 80% seen once. The CDR3 contains 12 residues. Germline-derived CDR1 and CDR2 are MDHEN and SYDVKM. Trimming shortened V by 5 bases and J by 11 bases, and 15 bases separated the two germline ends. This clone has only a few counts. Antigen: not known. The chain employs TRBV28 and TRBJ1-1; perhaps TRBD1 as D (6 bases). This TCR came from a female donor in good health and CMV-seronegative. Input material: PBMCs. The CDR3 sequence is CASSPGQPWAFF. The CDR3 DNA reads TGTGCCAGCAGTCCCGGACAGCCCTGGGCTTTCTTT.